The TCR beta chain under discussion was sequenced for a study of T cells after yellow fever vaccination. Turning to the study itself: With SMART-Seq v4 Ultra Low Input, the fractions containing low cell numbers were prepared.

This clonotype was counted a few times. The CDR3 has 16 residues. Germline assignment: CDR1 SGHNT and CDR2 YYREEE (reference sequence). V was pared by 4 bases and J by 0 bases, with 15 bases between. Each CDR3 protein is one row after TCRdb ran MiXCR on the 5' RACE reads. This sample yields 100,000 to 150,000 distinct CDR3 sequences, of which around 7.7% are seen a single time; around 2.3% belongs to the top ten. The chain recombines TRBV5-4 with TRBJ2-3, with D uncertain. The source material was CD4+ T cells sorted from PBMCs, sampled 10 to 11 days after the first yellow fever vaccination. This receptor was identified in a man aged 18 to 29 who received the YFV17D yellow fever vaccine. The CDR3 loop is CASSEHTGFSTDTQYF. DNA for the CDR3: TGTGCCAGCAGCGAACATACGGGCTTTAGCACAGATACGCAGTATTTT.